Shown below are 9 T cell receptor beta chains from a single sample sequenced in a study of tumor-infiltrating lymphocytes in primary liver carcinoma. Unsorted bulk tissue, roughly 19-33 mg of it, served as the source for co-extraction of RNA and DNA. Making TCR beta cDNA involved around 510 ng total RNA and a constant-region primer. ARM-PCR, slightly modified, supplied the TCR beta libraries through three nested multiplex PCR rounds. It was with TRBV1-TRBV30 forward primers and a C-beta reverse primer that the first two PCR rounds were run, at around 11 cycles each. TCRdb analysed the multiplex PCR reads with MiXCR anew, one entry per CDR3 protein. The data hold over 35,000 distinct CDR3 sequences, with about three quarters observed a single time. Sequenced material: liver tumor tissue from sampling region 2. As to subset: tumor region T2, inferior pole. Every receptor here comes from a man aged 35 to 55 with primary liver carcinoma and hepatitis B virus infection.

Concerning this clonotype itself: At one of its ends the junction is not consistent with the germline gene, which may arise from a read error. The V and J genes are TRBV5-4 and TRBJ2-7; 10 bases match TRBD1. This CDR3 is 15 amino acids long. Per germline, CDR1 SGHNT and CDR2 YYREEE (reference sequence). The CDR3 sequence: CTSSPTGTGVNEQYF. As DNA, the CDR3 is TGTACCAGCAGCCCAACCGGGACAGGGGTCAACGAACAGTACTTC.

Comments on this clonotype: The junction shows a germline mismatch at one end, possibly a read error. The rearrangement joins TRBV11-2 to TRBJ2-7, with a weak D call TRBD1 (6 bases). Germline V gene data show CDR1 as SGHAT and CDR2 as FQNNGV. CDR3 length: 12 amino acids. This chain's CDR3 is CASSLRGYEQYF. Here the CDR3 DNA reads TGTGCTAGCAGTCTCAGGGGCTACGAGCAGTACTTC.

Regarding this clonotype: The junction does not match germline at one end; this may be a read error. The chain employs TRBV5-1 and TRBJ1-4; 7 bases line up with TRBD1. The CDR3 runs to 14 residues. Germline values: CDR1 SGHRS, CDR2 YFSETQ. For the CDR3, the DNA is TGCGCTAGCACCGACCCAGGGGGGTTTGAAAAACTGTTTTTT. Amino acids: CASTDPGGFEKLFF.

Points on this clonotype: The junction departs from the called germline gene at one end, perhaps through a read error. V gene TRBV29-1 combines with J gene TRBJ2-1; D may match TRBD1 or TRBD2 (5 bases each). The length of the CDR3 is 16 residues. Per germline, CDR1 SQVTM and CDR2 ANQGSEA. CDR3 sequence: CSVRKVGTRSYYEQFF. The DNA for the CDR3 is TGCAGCGTACGCAAGGTAGGGACCAGGTCCTACTATGAGCAGTTCTTC.

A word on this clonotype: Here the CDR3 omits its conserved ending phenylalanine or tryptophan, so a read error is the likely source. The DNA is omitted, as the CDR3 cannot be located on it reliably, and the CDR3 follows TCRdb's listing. CDR3 residues: CSVEGGHEQCS. This chain links TRBV29-1 with TRBJ2-7. In germline, CDR1 is SQVTM, CDR2 ANQGSEA. The CDR3 spans 11 residues, counting both ends.

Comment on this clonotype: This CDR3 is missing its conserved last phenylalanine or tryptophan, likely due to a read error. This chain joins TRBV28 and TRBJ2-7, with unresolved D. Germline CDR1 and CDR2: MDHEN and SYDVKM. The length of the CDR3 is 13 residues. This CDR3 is CAGSSSSNYEQYL. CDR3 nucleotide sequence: TGTGCCGGCAGTTCGTCATCAAACTACGAGCAGTACCTC.

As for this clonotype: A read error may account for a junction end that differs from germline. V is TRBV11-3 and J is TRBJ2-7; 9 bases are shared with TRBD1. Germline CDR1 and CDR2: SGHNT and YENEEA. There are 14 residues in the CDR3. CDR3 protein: CAIRQGVTSYGQYF. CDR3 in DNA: TGCGCCATTCGACAGGGGGTGACTTCCTACGGGCAGTACTTC.

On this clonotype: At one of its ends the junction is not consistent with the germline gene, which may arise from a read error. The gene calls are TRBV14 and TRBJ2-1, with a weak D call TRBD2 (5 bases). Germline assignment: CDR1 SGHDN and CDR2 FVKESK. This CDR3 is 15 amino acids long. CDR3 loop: CASRAVGGSYNEQFF. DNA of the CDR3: TGTGCCAGCAGGGCGGTAGGAGGAAGCTACAATGAACAGTTCTTC. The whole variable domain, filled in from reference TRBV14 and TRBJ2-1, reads EAGVTQFPSHSVIEKGQTVTLRCDPISGHDNLYWYRRVMGKEIKFLLHFVKESKQDESGMPNNRFLAERTGGTYSTLKVQPAELEDSGVYFCASRAVGGSYNEQFFGPGTRLTVL.

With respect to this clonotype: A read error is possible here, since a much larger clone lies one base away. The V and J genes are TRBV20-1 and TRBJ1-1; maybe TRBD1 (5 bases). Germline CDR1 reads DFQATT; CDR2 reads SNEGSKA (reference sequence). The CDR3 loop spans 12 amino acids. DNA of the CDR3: TGCGGTGCAATGGACACCTACAGTGAAGCTTTCTTT. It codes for CGAMDTYSEAFF.